Reported below is one TCR beta chain. The antigen is unknown. The data were taken from a study of cytotoxic CD8 clonotypes in ibrutinib-treated CLL. Overall study context: The group held roughly twelve relapsed/refractory and 15 treatment-naive patients, with roughly 17 IGHV unmutated. Average yields of approximately 260,000 productive templates and 100,000 or so productive rearrangements characterized the samples. Study findings and constraints: Clonality grew at ibrutinib response; at progression, it decreased back toward baseline.

Sequencing used immunoSEQ multiplex PCR; TCRdb keeps in-frame clones, though not all of them. The table records about 130,000 clones, around 80% of them present only once. Germline assignment: CDR1 MGHRA and CDR2 YSYEKL. CDR3 length: 15 residues. The V end lost 4 bases, the J end lost 1 base, and 13 bases lay between the germline ends. The sample here was PBMCs, taken after 12 months of ibrutinib treatment. The TCR originated in a human donor with chronic lymphocytic leukemia. V usage is TRBV4-1 and J usage is TRBJ1-1; D gene ambiguous. CDR3 nucleotides: TGCGCCAGCAGCCCTACGGTCCAACCGAACACTGAAGCTTTCTTT. As protein: CASSPTVQPNTEAFF.